The 14 T cell receptor beta chains presented below share a single source sample, sequenced in a study of technical replicates of blood from several donors. The repertoire was sequenced with immunoSEQ multiplex PCR; TCRdb's copy has only in-frame clones and lacks some. The profile shows more than 70,000 clones, around nine tenths of them singletons. Input material: T cells isolated from PBMCs. The receptors were sampled from a human donor in good health.

V gene TRBV6-6 combines with J gene TRBJ2-1; D may be TRBD1 (6 bases). V gave up 6 bases and J gave up 5 bases, with 20 bases separating them. The CDR3 loop spans 16 amino acids. Germline values: CDR1 MNHNY, CDR2 SVGAGI (reference sequence). The CDR3 DNA is TGTGCCAGCAGCCTCCAGACAGGTCCGCTTAACAATGAGCAGTTCTTC. As protein: CASSLQTGPLNNEQFF.

The rearrangement links TRBV6-1 to TRBJ1-1; 8 positions agree with TRBD1. CDR3 length: 15 amino acids. The V and J ends lost 5 bases and 10 bases, in that order; junction bases with no gene match: 15. CDR1 is MNHNS, CDR2 SASEGT, per germline. CDR3 protein: CASSPMTGAGTGAFF. In nucleotides, the CDR3 is TGTGCCAGCAGTCCGATGACAGGGGCGGGGACGGGAGCTTTCTTT.

The chain joins TRBV4-1 to TRBJ2-1, with D perhaps matching TRBD2 (6 bases). V gave up 1 base and J gave up 4 bases, with 17 bases separating them. Germline CDR1 and CDR2: MGHRA and YSYEKL. The CDR3 consists of 17 residues. The CDR3 DNA follows: TGCGCCAGCAGCCAAGTGGTGCGGGGCAAGCTTTACAATGAGCAGTTCTTC. It yields the protein CASSQVVRGKLYNEQFF.

J is TRBJ1-2 and V is TRBV5-5, with 8 bases lining up with TRBD1. Germline CDR1 SGHKS, CDR2 YYEKEE (reference sequence). This CDR3 is 17 amino acids long. J gave up 0 bases and V 4 bases, and 11 bases lay outside the gene matches. The CDR3 region has the DNA TGTGCCAGCAGCCGCGGACAGGGTCCCACTACTAACTATGGCTACACCTTC. Translating gives CASSRGQGPTTNYGYTF.

V and J are TRBV7-9 and TRBJ2-7; the D is unclear. Germline V gives CDR1 SEHNR, CDR2 FQNEAQ (reference sequence). Trimming shortened V by 4 bases and J by 0 bases, and 7 bases separated the two germline ends. The length of the CDR3 is 13 residues. The CDR3 is CASSSQDSYEQYF. The CDR3, as DNA: TGTGCCAGCAGCTCGCAGGACTCCTACGAGCAGTACTTC.

This clone was counted only a few times. The J gene is TRBJ1-4, the V gene TRBV30; a weak D match, TRBD1 (5 bases). The CDR3 covers 17 residues. V dropped 0 bases and J dropped 8 bases, with 22 bases sitting between them. Germline values: CDR1 GTSNPN, CDR2 SVGIG (reference sequence). The CDR3, as DNA: TGTGCCTGGAGTGTAGGGACGGGAGGGCCGCCTCGCGAAAAACTGTTTTTT. Translation: CAWSVGTGGPPREKLFF.

This clone came up a few times. The V and J genes are TRBV28 and TRBJ1-5; D may be TRBD1 (5 bases). V gave up 7 bases and J gave up 6 bases, with 10 bases separating them. CDR3 length: 12 amino acids. Germline CDR1 MDHEN, CDR2 SYDVKM. The CDR3, as DNA: TGTGCCAGCACAGGGCGGCGTCAGCCCCAGCATTTT. Translating gives CASTGRRQPQHF.

The chain recombines TRBV4-2 with TRBJ2-7; possibly TRBD1 for D (9 bases). V lost 0 bases to trimming and J lost 5 bases, with 17 bases between them. From germline, CDR1 is LGHNA and CDR2 YNFKEQ. The CDR3 spans 16 residues. CDR3 sequence (DNA): TGTGCCAGCAGCCAAGATAGCGGGACAGGGTTTGACGAGCAGTACTTC. This gives the protein CASSQDSGTGFDEQYF.

This chain links TRBV7-9 with TRBJ2-1, with D uncertain. This CDR3 contains 14 residues. From germline, CDR1 is SEHNR and CDR2 FQNEAQ (reference sequence). V lost 5 bases to trimming and J lost 8 bases, with 16 bases between them. The CDR3 sequence is CASSPFPRFHEQFF. CDR3 nucleotide sequence: TGTGCCAGCAGCCCGTTTCCCAGGTTTCATGAGCAGTTCTTC.

V is TRBV28 and J is TRBJ2-7; no definite D call. This CDR3 comprises 14 residues. Germline assignment: CDR1 MDHEN and CDR2 SYDVKM. With 3 bases removed from V and 1 base from J, the gap between germline ends came to 10 bases. CDR3 nucleotide sequence: TGTGCCAGCAGTTTTGAGGCGATTTCCTACGAGCAGTACTTC. Protein: CASSFEAISYEQYF.

This chain links TRBV6-1 with TRBJ1-1, with D possibly matching TRBD1 (5 bases). The CDR3 sequence is 15 residues long. V dropped 1 base and J dropped 1 base, with 10 bases sitting between them. The V gene's germline CDR1 is MNHNS and CDR2 SASEGT. CDR3 sequence reads: CASSEEGYKNTEAFF. As DNA, the CDR3 is TGTGCCAGCAGTGAAGAGGGGTATAAGAACACTGAAGCTTTCTTT.

This sequence joins TRBV30 and TRBJ1-5; 10 bases align to TRBD1. Germline CDR1 GTSNPN, CDR2 SVGIG (reference sequence). V gave up 1 base and J gave up 1 base; unmatched junction bases: 1. The CDR3 contains 15 residues. This CDR3 reads CAWSAGQGSNQPQHF. The DNA of the CDR3 is TGTGCCTGGAGTGCGGGACAGGGGAGCAATCAGCCCCAGCATTTT.

The chain couples TRBV9 to TRBJ2-3, with 7 bases matching TRBD2. V lost 4 bases, J lost 4 bases, and 6 bases stayed unmatched. This CDR3 comprises 14 residues. The V gene's germline CDR1 is SGDLS and CDR2 YYNGEE. CDR3 in DNA: TGTGCCAGCAGCATACGACTAGCTTCAGATACGCAGTATTTT. Amino acids: CASSIRLASDTQYF.

This clone was recorded only once. The chain employs TRBV4-1 and TRBJ1-5; TRBD1 matches at 8 bases. The germline CDR1 and CDR2 sequences are MGHRA and YSYEKL. The length of the CDR3 is 16 residues. V dropped 1 base and J dropped 5; count of bases not matched to a gene: 7. DNA of the CDR3: TGCGCCAGCAGCCAAGTAAGATCAGGGGGCCATCAGCCCCAGCATTTT. It translates to CASSQVRSGGHQPQHF.